A single sample is the source of the 24 T cell receptor beta chains below, sequenced in a study of metastatic and nonmetastatic thyroid tumors. From the PCR reads, TCRdb re-called clones with MiXCR. Found here are about 39,000 clones, more than 15% of them singletons; the top ten hold approximately 20%. No patient received treatment before thyroid surgery. The sample consisted of blood. The receptor set was obtained from a female donor with papillary thyroid cancer or a benign thyroid nodule (not recorded which). Some clones in this sample may be carry-over from other donors' samples.

This clone occurred many times. The gene calls are TRBV7-8 and TRBJ2-7, with D uncertain. Germline lookup yields CDR1 SGHVS and CDR2 FQNEAQ. V was pared by 1 base and J by 6 bases, with 10 bases between. The CDR3 is 13 amino acids. The CDR3: CASSLDHVVEQYF. The CDR3 region has the DNA TGTGCCAGCAGCTTAGATCACGTGGTCGAGCAGTACTTC. The full variable domain, its missing parts supplied by reference TRBV7-8 and TRBJ2-7, is GAGVSQSPRYKVAKRGQDVALRCDPISGHVSLFWYQQALGQGPEFLTYFQNEAQLDKSGLPSDRFFAERPEGSVSTLKIQRTQQEDSAVYLCASSLDHVVEQYFGPGTRLTVT.

Comment on this clone: A much larger clone is a single base away; this may be a read error. This chain joins TRBV25-1 and TRBJ2-1; D is uncertain. V lost 6 bases and J 9 bases, leaving 15 bases between the germline ends. Germline loops: CDR1 MGHDK, CDR2 SYGVNS. The CDR3 has 13 amino acids. This CDR3 is CASRPDPPSEQFF. The CDR3 DNA sequence: TGTGCCAGCAGACCCGACCCACCCAGTGAGCAGTTCTTC.

This clone was seen at least ten times. The chain links TRBV6-4 to TRBJ2-1, with D possibly being TRBD1 (6 bases). V lost 3 bases to trimming and J lost 3 bases, with 12 bases between them. Germline V gene data show CDR1 as MRHNA and CDR2 as SNTAGT. This CDR3 is 15 amino acids long. The CDR3 loop reads CASSDQQGSYNEQFF. DNA of the CDR3: TGTGCCAGCAGTGATCAACAGGGAAGCTACAATGAGCAGTTCTTC.

This clone was picked up many times. The chain carries TRBV6-1 and TRBJ1-2; tentative D call: TRBD1 (5 bases). The CDR3 is 15 amino acids. V was trimmed by 6 bases and J by 8 bases, leaving 22 bases between them. Germline assignment: CDR1 MNHNS and CDR2 SASEGT. CDR3 residues: CASSERIGDERGYTF. The DNA for the CDR3 is TGTGCCAGCAGCGAGCGGATCGGGGACGAGAGGGGCTACACCTTC.

The sample holds many counts of this clone. The V and J genes are TRBV10-3 and TRBJ2-1, with 7 positions matching TRBD2. Losses at the gene ends were 3 bases for V and 9 bases for J; bases not matched to a gene: 23. The CDR3 has 19 residues. Germline CDR1 and CDR2: ENHRY and SYGVKD. The CDR3 reads CAISDPSGGRGRSGGEQFF. CDR3 in DNA: TGTGCCATCAGTGACCCATCCGGCGGGAGAGGTAGGTCGGGCGGTGAGCAGTTCTTC.

This clone was seen many times. This chain joins TRBV5-5 and TRBJ1-1; no firm D call. Germline V CDR1 and CDR2: SGHKS, YYEKEE (reference sequence). The CDR3 runs to 14 residues. Trimming left V 2 bases short and J 0 bases short, with 8 bases between. This CDR3 is CASSFGVVNTEAFF. The CDR3 DNA sequence: TGTGCCAGCAGCTTTGGGGTAGTGAACACTGAAGCTTTCTTT.

This clone was seen repeatedly, ten times or more. The rearrangement uses TRBV11-2 and TRBJ1-3; D unresolved. Germline assignment: CDR1 SGHAT and CDR2 FQNNGV. V was clipped by 5 bases and J by 4 bases, with 12 bases between them. This CDR3 region has 14 residues. The CDR3 sequence is CASSLTPGGNTIYF. As DNA, the CDR3 is TGTGCCAGCAGCCTAACCCCAGGCGGAAACACCATATATTTT. The full variable domain, with the rest looked up from reference TRBV11-2 and TRBJ1-3, is EAGVAQSPRYKIIEKRQSVAFWCNPISGHATLYWYQQILGQGPKLLIQFQNNGVVDDSQLPKDRFSAERLKGVDSTLKIQPAKLEDSAVYLCASSLTPGGNTIYFGEGSWLTVV.

The chain combines TRBV3-1 with TRBJ1-2; D unresolved. Germline loops: CDR1 LGHDT, CDR2 YNNKEL (reference sequence). V was shortened by 0 bases and J by 3 bases, with 17 bases between the two germline ends. CDR3 size: 17 residues. The CDR3 reads CASSQDLNSAADYGYTF. As DNA, the CDR3 is TGTGCCAGCAGCCAAGATCTTAATTCGGCTGCAGACTATGGCTACACCTTC.

The chain is built from TRBV5-1 and TRBJ2-7; TRBD1 agrees at 8 bases. V gave up 4 bases and J gave up 6 bases; unmatched junction bases: 9. Germline V CDR1 and CDR2: SGHRS, YFSETQ. This CDR3 has 14 residues. CDR3 coding DNA: TGCGCCAGCAGCCCGCCTCTACAGGGGGGCGAGCAGTACTTC. This translates into CASSPPLQGGEQYF.

This clone was counted at least ten times. The CDR3 DNA sequence: TGTGCCAGCAGCCCACGGCAGACCAGCCAAGAGACCCAGTACTTC. This encodes CASSPRQTSQETQYF. The rearrangement links TRBV13 to TRBJ2-5, with unresolved D. CDR1 is PRHDT and CDR2 is FYEKMQ in the germline V gene (reference sequence). V was pared by 5 bases and J by 1 base, with 14 bases between. The CDR3 spans 15 residues.

V and J are TRBV18 and TRBJ2-2; no clear D. CDR1 and CDR2 (germline): KGHSH, LQKENI. The V end lost 2 bases, the J end lost 6 bases, and 13 bases lay between the germline ends. The CDR3 covers 15 residues. The CDR3 region is CASSPYAPFPGELFF. The DNA of the CDR3 is TGTGCCAGCTCACCATACGCCCCGTTCCCCGGGGAGCTGTTTTTT.

This clone was observed a handful of times. The V and J genes are TRBV11-3 and TRBJ2-5; perhaps TRBD1 as D (6 bases). The CDR3 is 17 residues long. The V and J ends lost 1 base and 1 base respectively, with 16 bases between them. Germline assignment: CDR1 SGHNT and CDR2 YENEEA. CDR3 amino acids: CASSLGLTRTAQETQYF. The CDR3 nucleotides are TGTGCCAGCAGCTTAGGCCTAACCCGGACAGCCCAAGAGACCCAGTACTTC.

V gene TRBV4-3 combines with J gene TRBJ1-5; maybe TRBD1 (5 bases). V lost 0 bases, J lost 6 bases, and 6 bases lay in between. Germline CDR1 is LGHNA and CDR2 is YSLEER. The CDR3 extends over 13 amino acids. CDR3 DNA: TGCGCCAGCAGCCAAGATCAGGGTCAGCCCCAGCATTTT. Protein: CASSQDQGQPQHF.

This clone was recorded a few times. This chain links TRBV28 with TRBJ2-7; 10 bases are a match to TRBD1. V gave up 5 bases and J gave up 5 bases; unmatched junction bases: 6. Germline V lookup: CDR1 MDHEN, CDR2 SYDVKM. This CDR3 region has 14 residues. CDR3 coding DNA: TGTGCCAGCAGTCGGGACAGGGGTAACCACGAGCAGTACTTC. It yields the protein CASSRDRGNHEQYF.

The table lists this clone with many counts. The J gene is TRBJ2-2, the V gene TRBV9; TRBD2 agrees at 9 bases. V shed 3 bases, J shed 7 bases, and the junction held 4 bases outside the gene matches. Per the germline V gene, CDR1 is SGDLS and CDR2 is YYNGEE. There are 14 residues in the CDR3. The CDR3 coding sequence is TGTGCCAGCAGCGCGGTAGCGGGAGTCGGGGAGCTGTTTTTT. Amino acid sequence: CASSAVAGVGELFF.

This clone was counted a few times. A read error may produce the germline difference seen at one junction end. This sequence joins TRBV28 and TRBJ2-2; D is unclear. Germline V CDR1 and CDR2: MDHEN, SYDVKM. The CDR3 runs to 15 residues. This chain's CDR3 is CASSFFIANTGELFF. The DNA for the CDR3 is TGTGCCAGTAGTTTCTTTATAGCGAACACCGGGGAGCTGTTTTTT.

This clone was seen many times. The rearrangement uses TRBV5-1 and TRBJ2-7; TRBD2 matches at 10 bases. Germline assignment: CDR1 SGHRS and CDR2 YFSETQ. The CDR3 is 15 amino acids. The V segment lost 2 bases and the J segment 4 bases; nucleotides outside the gene matches: 6. The CDR3: CASSLSPTSGYEQYF. The CDR3 bases are TGCGCCAGCAGCTTAAGCCCGACTAGCGGGTACGAGCAGTACTTC.

In this sample, this clone turned up many times. This may stem from a read error, because a much larger clone lies one nucleotide away. The same CDR3 arises from other DNA sequences in this sample as well. This sequence joins TRBV6-1 and TRBJ2-7; D possibly uses TRBD1 or TRBD2 (5 bases each). Between the trimmed V and J ends, which lost 3 bases and 0 bases, there was a span of 15 bases. From germline, CDR1 is MNHNS and CDR2 SASEGT. CDR3 length equals 16 residues. DNA of the CDR3: TGTGCCAGCAGTGAGGCGGGCAGGGTATCCTCCTACGAGCAGTACTTC. It yields the protein CASSEAGRVSSYEQYF.

This clone was found many times. The CDR3 protein is CASSLSILVAGYGTEAFF. The CDR3 nucleotides read TGTGCCAGCAGCCTTTCCATCCTAGTTGCGGGGTATGGCACTGAAGCTTTCTTT. The chain joins TRBV28 to TRBJ1-1; D is ambiguous. Germline CDR1 is MDHEN and CDR2 is SYDVKM. CDR3 size: 18 residues. V was trimmed by 6 bases and J by 4 bases, leaving 27 bases between them.

The CDR3 loop reads CATSRDPDGYEQYF. The CDR3 DNA follows: TGTGCCACCAGCAGAGATCCGGACGGCTACGAGCAGTACTTC. V gene TRBV15 combines with J gene TRBJ2-7, with no clear D. In germline, CDR1 is LNHNV, CDR2 YYDKDF (reference sequence). The CDR3 sequence is 14 residues long. Trimming took 0 bases from V and 3 from J, leaving 9 bases between them.

As to this clone: Compared with germline, one end of the junction differs, possibly owing to a read error. In DNA form, the CDR3 reads TGCGCCAGCGGCAGCGGGATGTATGAGCAGTTCTTT. It encodes CASGSGMYEQFF. V usage is TRBV10-2 and J usage is TRBJ2-1, with 7 bases that match TRBD2. The CDR3 covers 12 residues. The V gene's germline CDR1 is WSHSY and CDR2 SAAADI.

This clone was seen a single time. V gene TRBV27 combines with J gene TRBJ2-7; no firm D call. V shed 2 bases and J shed 2 bases, with 10 bases lying between them. Germline V lookup: CDR1 MNHEY, CDR2 SMNVEV (reference sequence). The length of the CDR3 is 14 residues. The CDR3 is CASSLRVNAYEQYF. The CDR3 region has the DNA TGTGCCAGCAGTTTAAGGGTCAATGCCTACGAGCAGTACTTC.

This clone was observed at least ten times. The V and J genes are TRBV4-1 and TRBJ2-5, with TRBD2 matching 8 bases. The J segment lost 1 base and the V segment lost 0 bases, leaving 4 bases of the junction unmatched. The CDR3 has 16 residues. Germline-derived CDR1 and CDR2 are MGHRA and YSYEKL. CDR3 bases: TGCGCCAGCAGCCAAGATCTAGCGGGCGCCCAAGAGACCCAGTACTTC. This gives the protein CASSQDLAGAQETQYF.

Ten or more counts support this clone. The V and J genes are TRBV7-1 and TRBJ2-3, with D unclear. TRBV7-1 is given ORF status, its function remaining uncertain. V lost 5 bases to trimming and J lost 2 bases, with 26 bases between them. CDR3 size: 19 residues. The CDR3 sequence is CASSPSADDWSPNTDTQYF. In DNA, the CDR3 is TGTGCCAGCAGCCCGAGCGCAGATGATTGGAGTCCGAACACAGATACGCAGTATTTT.